This T cell receptor (beta chain) was captured in a study of blood T cell repertoires in COVID-19. Study-level background: Whether acute or convalescent, the COVID-19 samples came from the United States, Italy and Spain. Sample material is recorded as cDNA or gDNA derived from T cells, B-cell-depleted T cells, or PBMCs.

The CDR3 has 15 amino acids. The germline V and J ends were trimmed by 5 bases and 3 bases, with 16 bases remaining between them. Germline V gives CDR1 MDHEN, CDR2 SYDVKM. This table comes from immunoSEQ multiplex PCR, and its TCRdb copy is limited to in-frame clones, with some not included. The sample shows about 170,000 clones, around four fifths of them seen only once. This chain links TRBV28 with TRBJ1-1; D may be TRBD1 (6 bases). Source material: peripheral blood. The clonotype was recovered from a woman in her 70s with COVID-19, enrolled during active disease. CDR3 DNA sequence: TGTGCCAGCAGTCCGACAGGTTTAGGGGACACTGAAGCTTTCTTT. Translating it yields CASSPTGLGDTEAFF.